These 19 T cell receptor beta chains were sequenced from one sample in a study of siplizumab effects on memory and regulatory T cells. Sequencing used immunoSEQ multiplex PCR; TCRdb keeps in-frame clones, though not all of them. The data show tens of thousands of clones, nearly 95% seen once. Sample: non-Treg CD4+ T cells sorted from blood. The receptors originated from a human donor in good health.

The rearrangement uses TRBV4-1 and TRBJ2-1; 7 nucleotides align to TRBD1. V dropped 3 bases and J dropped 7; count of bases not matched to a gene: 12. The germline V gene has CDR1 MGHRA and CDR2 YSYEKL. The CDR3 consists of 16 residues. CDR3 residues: CASSQAPTGVRNEQFF. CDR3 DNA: TGCGCCAGCAGCCAGGCCCCTACAGGGGTTCGGAATGAGCAGTTCTTC.

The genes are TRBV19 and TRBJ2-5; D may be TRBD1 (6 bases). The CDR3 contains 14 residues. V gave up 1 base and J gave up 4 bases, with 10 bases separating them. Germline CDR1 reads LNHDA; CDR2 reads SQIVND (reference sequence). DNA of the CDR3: TGTGCCAGTAGTATAGTAGGGGGACGAGAGACCCAGTACTTC. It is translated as CASSIVGGRETQYF.

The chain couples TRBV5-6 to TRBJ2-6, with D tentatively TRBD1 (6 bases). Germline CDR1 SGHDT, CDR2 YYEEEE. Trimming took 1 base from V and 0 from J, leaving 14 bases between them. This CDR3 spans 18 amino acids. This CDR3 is CASSLFTGQTSGANVLTF. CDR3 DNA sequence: TGTGCCAGCAGCTTGTTTACAGGGCAAACCTCTGGGGCCAACGTCCTGACTTTC.

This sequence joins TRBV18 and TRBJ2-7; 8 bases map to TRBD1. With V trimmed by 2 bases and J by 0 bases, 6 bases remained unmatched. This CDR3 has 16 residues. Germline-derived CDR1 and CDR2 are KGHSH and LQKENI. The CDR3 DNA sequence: TGTGCCAGCTCACCAAAGACAGGGGCGAGCTCCTACGAGCAGTACTTC. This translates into CASSPKTGASSYEQYF.

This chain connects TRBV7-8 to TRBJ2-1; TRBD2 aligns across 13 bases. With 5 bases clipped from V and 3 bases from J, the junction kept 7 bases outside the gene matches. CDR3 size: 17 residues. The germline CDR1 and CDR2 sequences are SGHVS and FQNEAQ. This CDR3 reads CASSPGTSGVFYNEQFF. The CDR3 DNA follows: TGTGCCAGCAGCCCAGGGACTAGCGGGGTGTTCTACAATGAGCAGTTCTTC.

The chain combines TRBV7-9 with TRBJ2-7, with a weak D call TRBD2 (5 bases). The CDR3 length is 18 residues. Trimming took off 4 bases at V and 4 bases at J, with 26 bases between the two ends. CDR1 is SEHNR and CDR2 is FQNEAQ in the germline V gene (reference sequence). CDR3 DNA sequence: TGTGCCAGCAGCTCAAAAAGAAGCGGCAATGGGTCCTCATACGAGCAGTACTTC. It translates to CASSSKRSGNGSSYEQYF.

CDR3 DNA: TGTGCCATCAGTGGAGTCGCTAGGGGGCTGGATAACTATGGCTACACCTTC. Translated, it gives CAISGVARGLDNYGYTF. The J gene is TRBJ1-2, the V gene TRBV10-3, with 7 bases identical to TRBD1. This CDR3 spans 17 amino acids. The junction had 12 bases not matched to a gene; V was cut back by 4 bases and J by 1 base. CDR1 and CDR2 (germline): ENHRY, SYGVKD.

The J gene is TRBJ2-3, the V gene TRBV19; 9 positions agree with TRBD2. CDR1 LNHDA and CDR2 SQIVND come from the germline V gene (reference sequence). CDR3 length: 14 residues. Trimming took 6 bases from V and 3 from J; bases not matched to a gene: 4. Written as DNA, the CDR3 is TGTGCCAGTAGGCATAGCGGGAGAACAGATACGCAGTATTTT. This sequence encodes CASRHSGRTDTQYF.

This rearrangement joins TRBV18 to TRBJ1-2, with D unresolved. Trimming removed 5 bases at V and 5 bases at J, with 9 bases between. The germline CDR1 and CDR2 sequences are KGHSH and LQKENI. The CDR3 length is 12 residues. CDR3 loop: CASSDGIYGYTF. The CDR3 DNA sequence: TGTGCCAGCTCAGACGGTATTTATGGCTACACCTTC.

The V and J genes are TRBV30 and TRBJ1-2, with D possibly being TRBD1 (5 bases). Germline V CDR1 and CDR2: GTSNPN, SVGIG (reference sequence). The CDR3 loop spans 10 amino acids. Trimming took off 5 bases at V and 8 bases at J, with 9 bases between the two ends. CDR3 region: CAWGGGGYTF. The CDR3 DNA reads TGTGCCTGGGGGGGAGGAGGCTACACCTTC.

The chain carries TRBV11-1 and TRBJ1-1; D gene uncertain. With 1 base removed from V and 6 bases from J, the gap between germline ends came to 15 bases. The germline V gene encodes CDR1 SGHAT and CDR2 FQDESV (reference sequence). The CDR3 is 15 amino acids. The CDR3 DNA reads TGTGCCAGCAGCTTAGACCCCCGTGGGGTGGCTGAAGCTTTCTTT. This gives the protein CASSLDPRGVAEAFF.

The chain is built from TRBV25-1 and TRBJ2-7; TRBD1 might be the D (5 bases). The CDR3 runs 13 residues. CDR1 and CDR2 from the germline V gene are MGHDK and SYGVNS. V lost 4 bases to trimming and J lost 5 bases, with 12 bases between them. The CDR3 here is CASSVPGYHEQYF. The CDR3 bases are TGTGCCAGCAGTGTACCAGGGTATCACGAGCAGTACTTC.

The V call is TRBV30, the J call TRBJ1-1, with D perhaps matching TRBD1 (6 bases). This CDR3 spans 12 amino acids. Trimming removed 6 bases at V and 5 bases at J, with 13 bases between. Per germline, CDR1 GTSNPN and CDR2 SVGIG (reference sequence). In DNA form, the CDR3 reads TGTGCCTGCAACACAGGGCGAACTGAAGCTTTCTTT. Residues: CACNTGRTEAFF.

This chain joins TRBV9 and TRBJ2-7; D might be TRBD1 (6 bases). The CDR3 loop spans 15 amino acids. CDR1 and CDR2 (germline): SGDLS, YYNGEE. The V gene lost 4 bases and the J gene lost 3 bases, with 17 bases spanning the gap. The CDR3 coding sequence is TGTGCCAGCAGCATAGGGCTGGGGGCAAGCTACGAGCAGTACTTC. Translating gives CASSIGLGASYEQYF.

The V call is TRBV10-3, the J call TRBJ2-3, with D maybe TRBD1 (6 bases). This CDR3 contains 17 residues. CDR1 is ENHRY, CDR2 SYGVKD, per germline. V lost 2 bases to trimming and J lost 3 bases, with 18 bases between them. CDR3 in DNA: TGTGCCATCAGTGAGACACCCGAGGGGGTGGGGACAGATACGCAGTATTTT. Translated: CAISETPEGVGTDTQYF.

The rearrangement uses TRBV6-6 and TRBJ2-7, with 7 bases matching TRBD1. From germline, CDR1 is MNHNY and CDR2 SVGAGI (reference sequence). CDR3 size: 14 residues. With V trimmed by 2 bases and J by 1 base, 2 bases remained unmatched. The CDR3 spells CASSYGDSSYEQYF. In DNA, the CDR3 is TGTGCCAGCAGTTACGGGGACAGTTCCTACGAGCAGTACTTC.

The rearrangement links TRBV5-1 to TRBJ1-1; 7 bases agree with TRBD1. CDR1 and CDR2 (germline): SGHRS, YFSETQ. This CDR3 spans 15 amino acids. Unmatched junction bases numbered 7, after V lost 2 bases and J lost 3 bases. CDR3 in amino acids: CASSLRQGPDTEAFF. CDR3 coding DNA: TGCGCCAGCAGCTTAAGACAGGGACCCGACACTGAAGCTTTCTTT.

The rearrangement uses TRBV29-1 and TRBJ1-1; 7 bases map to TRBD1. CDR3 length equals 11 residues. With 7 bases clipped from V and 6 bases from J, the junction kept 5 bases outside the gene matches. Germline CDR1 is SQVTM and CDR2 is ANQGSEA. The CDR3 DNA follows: TGCAGCGCTGCCCAGGGGGCTGAAGCTTTCTTT. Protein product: CSAAQGAEAFF.

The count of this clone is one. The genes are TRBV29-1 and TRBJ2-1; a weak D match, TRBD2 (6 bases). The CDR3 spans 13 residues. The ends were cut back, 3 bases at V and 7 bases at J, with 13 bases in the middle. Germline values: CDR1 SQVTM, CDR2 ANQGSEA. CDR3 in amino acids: CSVDGGAVNEQFF. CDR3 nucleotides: TGCAGCGTTGACGGAGGGGCCGTAAATGAGCAGTTCTTC.